This T cell receptor beta chain was captured by sequencing in a study of OX40 agonist ivuxolimab in advanced cancers. Study context: Dose-escalation patients suffered from hepatocellular carcinoma, melanoma, renal cell or head and neck cancer. Three individuals attained partial responses, comprising one hepatocellular carcinoma case and two cutaneous melanoma cases. Under the entry rules, prior anti-PD-1, anti-PD-L1 or anti-CTLA-4 therapy was allowed, and less than 50% had some.

Per germline, CDR1 DFQATT and CDR2 SNEGSKA (reference sequence). The CDR3 is 11 amino acids. V lost 3 bases, J lost 5 bases, and 8 bases lay in between. Only in-frame clones appear in the TCRdb table, and some are missing; sequencing was by immunoSEQ multiplex PCR. This table holds roughly 140,000 clones, 85% to 95% found once. This chain joins TRBV20-1 and TRBJ2-7; D ambiguous. The source is an adult with an advanced solid tumor such as melanoma, head and neck, liver or kidney cancer. The sample here was CD4+ or CD8+ T cells sorted from blood, taken in a trial of the OX40 agonist ivuxolimab. CDR3 coding DNA: TGCAGTGCTAGTCGTTCCCACGAGCAGTACTTC. It specifies CSASRSHEQYF.